This T cell receptor (beta chain) derives from a study of cytomegalovirus exposure and HLA in healthy donors. Germline CDR1 reads SGHVS; CDR2 reads FQNEAQ. CDR3 length: 16 amino acids. Trimming cost V 3 bases and J 4 bases; bases outside gene matches: 4. Concerning this clone: Antigen unknown.

In the PCR, 60 Vbeta and 13 Jbeta primers were used. Measured with immunoSEQ multiplex PCR; TCRdb has only the in-frame clones, and not every one. Among about 110,000 clones listed, approximately 80% were seen once. Overall study findings and caveats: Confirmation was obtained in vitro that a few CMV-associated chains are specific for CMV antigens. Associated with cytomegalovirus, according to the listing, were 170 or so TCR beta chains.

The chain links TRBV7-8 to TRBJ2-2, with 11 bases fitting TRBD2. This TCR was recovered from a man aged 50 to 60 in good health and CMV-seronegative. The source material was PBMCs. The CDR3 DNA reads TGTGCCAGCAGCTTTAGCGGGGGGGCCAGCACCGGGGAGCTGTTTTTT. Its translation: CASSFSGGASTGELFF. The full variable domain, in which reference TRBV7-8 and TRBJ2-2 provide the parts outside the CDR3, is GAGVSQSPRYKVAKRGQDVALRCDPISGHVSLFWYQQALGQGPEFLTYFQNEAQLDKSGLPSDRFFAERPEGSVSTLKIQRTQQEDSAVYLCASSFSGGASTGELFFGEGSRLTVL.